This record looks at one T cell receptor beta chain sequence and its context. The entry originates in a study of blood T cell repertoires in COVID-19. Study as a whole: Samples of COVID-19 (acute and convalescent) were obtained from the United States, Italy and Spain.

CDR1 MNHEY and CDR2 SVGAGI come from the germline V gene. V trimming: 8 bases; J trimming: 4 bases; junction bases outside the gene matches: 8. The CDR3 has 13 amino acids. Authors' data handling: It was from reference gene primer amplification that nucleated cell counts were estimated. Using immunoSEQ multiplex PCR, the repertoire was profiled, and TCRdb retains in-frame clones only, with some absent. V and J calls plus clone size are reproduced from that table; the DNA served to infer D and trimming. The table lists around 210,000 clones, roughly 75% of them singletons. The TCR originated in a woman in her 70s with acute or convalescent COVID-19. The sample taken for sequencing was peripheral blood. The chain has TRBV6-5 and TRBJ2-7, with 7 nucleotides matching TRBD2. The DNA of the CDR3 is TGTGCCAGCTTCCAGGCGGGGGTGTACGAGCAGTACTTC. Translation: CASFQAGVYEQYF.